The 20 T cell receptor beta chains presented below share a single source sample, sequenced in a study of CD8+CD57+ T cells in acquired aplastic anemia. For sequencing, patients were chosen who had shown expansion of CD8+CD57+ cells by flow cytometry. Genomic DNA provided the template from which TCR beta VDJ and CDR3 profiles were obtained. TCRdb re-analysed the reads in MiXCR, keeping a single row per CDR3 protein. The table shows 150,000 to 200,000 distinct CDR3 sequences, with roughly 45% occurring only once. The sequencing sample was made of sorted CD4+, CD8+, or CD8+CD57+ T cells (not recorded which) from PBMCs. The source of these receptors is a human donor with aplastic anemia.

This clonotype was detected a few times. The chain uses TRBV11-1 and TRBJ2-5; 11 bases line up with TRBD2. The CDR3 loop spans 17 amino acids. V lost 5 bases, J lost 5 bases, and 13 bases stayed unmatched. Germline lookup yields CDR1 SGHAT and CDR2 FQDESV (reference sequence). The CDR3 coding sequence is TGTGCCAGCAGCGCGACTAGCGGGACAGGCCAGTGGGAGACCCAGTACTTC. Residues: CASSATSGTGQWETQYF. The full variable domain, completed using reference TRBV11-1 and TRBJ2-5, is EAEVAQSPRYKITEKSQAVAFWCDPISGHATLYWYRQILGQGPELLVQFQDESVVDDSQLPKDRFSAERLKGVDSTLKIQPAELGDSAMYLCASSATSGTGQWETQYFGPGTRLLVL.

This clonotype was seen repeatedly, ten times or more. The rearrangement links TRBV4-1 to TRBJ2-5, with 7 bases fitting TRBD2. The germline V gene has CDR1 MGHRA and CDR2 YSYEKL. J lost 1 base, V lost 2 bases, and 4 bases had no gene match. CDR3 size: 15 residues. DNA for the CDR3: TGCGCCAGCAGCCAATTCGGGGGGATCCAAGAGACCCAGTACTTC. This encodes CASSQFGGIQETQYF.

CDR3 sequence: CASSYGRSQPQHF. The DNA of the CDR3 is TGTGCCAGCAGTTACGGGAGGAGTCAGCCCCAGCATTTT. This chain joins TRBV6-5 and TRBJ1-5; D ambiguous. V was shortened by 2 bases and J by 6 bases, with 8 bases between the two germline ends. The CDR3 contains 13 residues. Germline-derived CDR1 and CDR2 are MNHEY and SVGAGI.

This clonotype was detected only a few times. A much larger clone lies one base from this, so it may be a read error. The V and J genes are TRBV11-2 and TRBJ2-3, with 7 bases fitting TRBD2. Germline V gene lookup returns CDR1 SGHAT and CDR2 FQNNGV. CDR3 length: 15 amino acids. V lost 5 bases and J lost 1; bases outside the gene matches: 6. The CDR3: CASSARGVRTDTQYF. In DNA form, the CDR3 reads TGTGCCAGCAGCGCTCGGGGGGTTCGCACAGATACGCAGTATTTT.

The chain uses TRBV29-1 and TRBJ1-1, with D possibly TRBD1 on 5 matching bases. The V end lost 7 bases, the J end lost 5 bases, and 11 bases lay between the germline ends. The germline CDR1 and CDR2 sequences are SQVTM and ANQGSEA. This CDR3 comprises 11 residues. The CDR3 bases are TGCAGCGCGTATCAGGGAACTGAAGCTTTCTTT. This translates into CSAYQGTEAFF.

In its sample, this clonotype was seen once. The CDR3 does not close with the conserved phenylalanine or tryptophan, likely indicating a read error. The gene calls are TRBV25-1 and TRBJ1-5; D is perhaps TRBD1 (6 bases). Trimming left V 3 bases short and J 9 bases short, with 15 bases between. Germline loops: CDR1 MGHDK, CDR2 SYGVNS. This CDR3 has 14 amino acids. As DNA, the CDR3 is TGTGCCAGCAGTGATCCGGGACACATTCGGCCCCAGCATTCT. Encoded protein: CASSDPGHIRPQHS.

This clonotype was detected a few times. The V call is TRBV18, the J call TRBJ1-1; D is perhaps TRBD1 (6 bases). Trimming removed 2 bases at V and 0 bases at J, with 10 bases between. CDR3 length: 15 amino acids. Germline V gene lookup returns CDR1 KGHSH and CDR2 LQKENI. The CDR3 protein is CASSPNQGLNTEAFF. The CDR3 DNA reads TGTGCCAGCTCACCAAATCAGGGGCTGAACACTGAAGCTTTCTTT. Filled out from reference TRBV18 and TRBJ1-1, the complete variable domain reads NAGVMQNPRHLVRRRGQEARLRCSPMKGHSHVYWYRQLPEEGLKFMVYLQKENIIDESGMPKERFSAEFPKEGPSILRIQQVVRGDSAAYFCASSPNQGLNTEAFFGQGTRLTVV.

V and J are TRBV5-5 and TRBJ2-7; TRBD1 aligns across 11 bases. V gave up 4 bases and J gave up 6 bases; unmatched junction bases: 6. The V gene's germline CDR1 is SGHKS and CDR2 YYEKEE (reference sequence). The CDR3 has 14 amino acids. CDR3 DNA: TGTGCCAGCAGCAGGGGACAGGGGGTAGGCGAGCAGTACTTC. It specifies CASSRGQGVGEQYF.

This clonotype was detected only a few times. Here the CDR3 reads CASSPRTDTEAFF. DNA of the CDR3: TGTGCCAGCTCACCACGGACAGACACTGAAGCTTTCTTT. The rearrangement joins TRBV18 to TRBJ1-1, with a possible D match to TRBD1 (6 bases). Trimming took off 1 base at V and 3 bases at J, with 6 bases between the two ends. This CDR3 contains 13 residues. CDR1 KGHSH and CDR2 LQKENI come from the germline V gene.

J is TRBJ1-2 and V is TRBV25-1; D call uncertain. CDR3 length: 12 amino acids. CDR1 is MGHDK, CDR2 SYGVNS, per germline. Trimming pared 3 bases from V and 1 base from J, leaving 3 bases between. The CDR3 DNA follows: TGTGCCAGCAGTGATGATAACTATGGCTACACCTTC. Protein: CASSDDNYGYTF.

The sample holds many counts of this clonotype. The CDR3, as DNA: TGCGCCAGCAGCTTGGATGGGTTCCTTGGCTACACCTTC. It is translated as CASSLDGFLGYTF. V gene TRBV5-1 combines with J gene TRBJ1-2; D gene ambiguous. This CDR3 region has 13 residues. Germline CDR1 reads SGHRS; CDR2 reads YFSETQ. The germline V and J ends were trimmed by 0 bases and 7 bases, with 10 bases remaining between them.

The V and J genes are TRBV2 and TRBJ2-5; D unclear. The CDR3 consists of 16 residues. CDR1 and CDR2 from the germline V gene are SNHLY and FYNNEI. The germline V and J ends were trimmed by 1 base and 4 bases, with 16 bases remaining between them. The CDR3 spells CASSEGLGSVSETQYF. The CDR3 region has the DNA TGTGCCAGCAGTGAAGGGTTGGGGTCCGTTTCAGAGACCCAGTACTTC.

The gene calls are TRBV2 and TRBJ1-2; D remains ambiguous. Germline V lookup: CDR1 SNHLY, CDR2 FYNNEI. The germline V and J ends were trimmed by 7 bases and 7 bases, with 16 bases remaining between them. CDR3 length equals 13 residues. CDR3 DNA sequence: TGTGCCAGCACCCCGATGTTAGAGGGTGGCTACACCTTC. The encoded protein is CASTPMLEGGYTF.

The V and J genes are TRBV25-1 and TRBJ2-7, with D perhaps matching TRBD2 (5 bases). The germline V gene has CDR1 MGHDK and CDR2 SYGVNS. Between the trimmed V and J ends, which lost 6 bases and 6 bases, there was a span of 18 bases. This CDR3 is 14 amino acids long. CDR3 in amino acids: CASRDRGGSGEQYF. The CDR3 DNA reads as TGTGCCAGCAGAGACCGGGGTGGTTCGGGCGAGCAGTACTTC.

This clonotype showed up many times. In DNA, the CDR3 is TGTGCCAGCAGCCAAGAAGCGGGTCTGAGTGCAGATACGCAGTATTTT. Translated, it gives CASSQEAGLSADTQYF. The rearrangement uses TRBV4-2 and TRBJ2-3; weak D call: TRBD2 (6 bases). The V end lost 0 bases, the J end lost 4 bases, and 14 bases lay between the germline ends. CDR3 length equals 16 residues. Germline CDR1 and CDR2: LGHNA and YNFKEQ.

This clonotype was counted many times. The V and J genes are TRBV12-3 or TRBV12-4 and TRBJ1-5; 9 bases map to TRBD1. The CDR3 is 15 amino acids. With 4 bases clipped from V and 6 bases from J, the junction kept 7 bases outside the gene matches. CDR3 nucleotide sequence: TGTGCCAGCAGTTCTAGAGGGGACAGGGTTCAGCCCCAGCATTTT. Translation: CASSSRGDRVQPQHF.

This clonotype showed up many times. This chain links TRBV2 with TRBJ2-3; tentative D call: TRBD2 (5 bases). Per germline, CDR1 SNHLY and CDR2 FYNNEI. V shed 3 bases and J shed 5 bases, with 15 bases lying between them. The CDR3 sequence is 15 residues long. The CDR3 nucleotides read TGTGCCAGCAGTGACTCGGGGAGTGGTATAGATACGCAGTATTTT. This sequence encodes CASSDSGSGIDTQYF.

The chain employs TRBV10-3 and TRBJ1-4, with 7 bases matching TRBD1. The V gene's germline CDR1 is ENHRY and CDR2 SYGVKD. J was trimmed by 5 bases and V by 0 bases; bases with no gene match: 9. The CDR3 consists of 17 residues. This chain's CDR3 is CAISESPAGTVNEKLFF. The CDR3 DNA follows: TGTGCCATCAGTGAGTCTCCAGCGGGGACAGTCAATGAAAAACTGTTTTTT.

This clonotype was seen repeatedly, ten times or more. The chain is built from TRBV5-1 and TRBJ2-7; D possibly corresponds to TRBD2 (6 bases). The CDR3 is 14 residues long. The germline CDR1 and CDR2 sequences are SGHRS and YFSETQ. Trimming pared 0 bases from V and 0 bases from J, leaving 7 bases between. CDR3 sequence reads: CASSLATSSYEQYF. The CDR3 nucleotides read TGCGCCAGCAGCTTGGCGACTAGCTCCTACGAGCAGTACTTC.

The gene calls are TRBV7-9 and TRBJ1-2, with 9 positions matching TRBD1. Trimming cost V 5 bases and J 7 bases; bases outside gene matches: 2. There are 12 residues in the CDR3. CDR1 is SEHNR, CDR2 FQNEAQ, per germline (reference sequence). CDR3 nucleotide sequence: TGTGCCAGCAGCATGACAGGGGGTGGCTACACCTTC. As protein: CASSMTGGGYTF.